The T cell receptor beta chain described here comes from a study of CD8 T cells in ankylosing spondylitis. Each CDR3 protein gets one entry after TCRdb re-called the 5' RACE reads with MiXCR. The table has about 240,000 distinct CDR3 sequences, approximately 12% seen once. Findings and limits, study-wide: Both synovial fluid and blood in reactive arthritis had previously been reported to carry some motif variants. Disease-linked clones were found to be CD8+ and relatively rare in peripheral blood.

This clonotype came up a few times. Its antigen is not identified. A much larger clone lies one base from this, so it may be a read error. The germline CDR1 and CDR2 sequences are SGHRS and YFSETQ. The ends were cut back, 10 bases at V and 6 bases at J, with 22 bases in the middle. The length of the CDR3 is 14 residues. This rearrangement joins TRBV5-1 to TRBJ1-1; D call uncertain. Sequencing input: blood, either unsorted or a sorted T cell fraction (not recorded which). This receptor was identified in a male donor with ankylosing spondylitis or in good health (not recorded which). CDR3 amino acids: CAPGGTPRHAEAFF. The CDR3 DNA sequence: TGCGCCCCCGGCGGCACCCCGAGGCACGCTGAAGCTTTCTTT.